The 24 T cell receptor beta chains below come from one sample, sequenced in a study of blood T cell repertoires in COVID-19. The repertoire was sequenced with immunoSEQ multiplex PCR; TCRdb's copy has only in-frame clones and lacks some. The table has around 310,000 clones, 89% seen once. The sample taken for sequencing was PBMCs or T cells enriched from blood (not recorded which). Source of these receptors: a woman aged 25 to 39 who had recovered from COVID-19.

The chain has TRBV12-5 and TRBJ2-3; D uncertain. The CDR3 contains 15 residues. V was clipped by 3 bases and J by 0 bases, with 10 bases between them. The germline V gene has CDR1 LGHNT and CDR2 FRNRAP. The CDR3 sequence: CASGFVAVSTDTQYF. CDR3 DNA: TGTGCTAGTGGTTTTGTGGCGGTTAGCACAGATACGCAGTATTTT.

This chain links TRBV18 with TRBJ2-7; 8 bases fit TRBD1. Germline values: CDR1 KGHSH, CDR2 LQKENI. J lost 5 bases, V lost 2 bases, and 8 bases had no gene match. The CDR3 sequence is 15 residues long. The CDR3 spells CASSPMSGGRHEQYF. CDR3 DNA sequence: TGTGCCAGCTCACCAATGTCAGGGGGCCGGCACGAGCAGTACTTC.

This clone was detected once. The J gene is TRBJ1-2, the V gene TRBV7-9; D gene uncertain. Germline V lookup: CDR1 SEHNR, CDR2 FQNEAQ (reference sequence). Trimming removed 1 base from V and 8 bases from J, with 8 bases in between. The CDR3 runs to 12 residues. The CDR3 DNA reads TGTGCCAGCAGCTTAGGGGAGGTCGGCTACACCTTC. Translating gives CASSLGEVGYTF.

The chain employs TRBV28 and TRBJ2-7, with a weak D call TRBD2 (5 bases). Trimming shortened V by 4 bases and J by 4 bases, and 17 bases separated the two germline ends. Germline V gives CDR1 MDHEN, CDR2 SYDVKM. This CDR3 has 15 residues. The CDR3 loop reads CASSSYGTSSYEQYF. Here the CDR3 DNA reads TGTGCCAGCAGTTCATATGGTACTAGTTCGTACGAGCAGTACTTC.

V is TRBV19 and J is TRBJ2-5; D is possibly TRBD2 (6 bases). V was pared by 5 bases and J by 5 bases, with 15 bases between. Per the germline V gene, CDR1 is LNHDA and CDR2 is SQIVND (reference sequence). This CDR3 is 14 amino acids long. CDR3 nucleotides: TGTGCCAGTAGTCAAGGAGGAGGGTACGAGACCCAGTACTTC. It encodes CASSQGGGYETQYF.

The table lists this clone with a count of one. V is TRBV18 and J is TRBJ2-1, with D tentatively TRBD2 (5 bases). V was clipped by 0 bases and J by 4 bases, with 7 bases between them. Germline CDR1 and CDR2: KGHSH and LQKENI. This CDR3 comprises 14 residues. The chain's CDR3 is CASSPPGVYNEQFF. CDR3 coding DNA: TGTGCCAGCTCACCACCCGGGGTTTACAATGAGCAGTTCTTC.

This clone was detected once. The chain carries TRBV4-3 and TRBJ2-6; TRBD1 agrees at 10 bases. This CDR3 has 18 amino acids. Germline V lookup: CDR1 LGHNA, CDR2 YSLEER. V was clipped by 4 bases and J by 8 bases; unmatched bases: 14. CDR3: CASSRNIAWDRGSNVLTF. CDR3 bases: TGCGCCAGCAGCCGAAACATCGCCTGGGACAGGGGATCCAACGTCCTGACTTTC.

The chain couples TRBV27 to TRBJ1-1; maybe TRBD1 (6 bases). Trimming removed 3 bases from V and 4 bases from J, with 12 bases in between. The germline V gene has CDR1 MNHEY and CDR2 SMNVEV (reference sequence). The CDR3 has 14 amino acids. CDR3 sequence: CASSFGRGSTEAFF. The CDR3 coding sequence is TGTGCCAGCAGTTTCGGCAGGGGAAGCACTGAAGCTTTCTTT.

This clone was observed once. The chain employs TRBV5-4 and TRBJ2-1; 13 nucleotides line up with TRBD2. With 4 bases clipped from V and 8 bases from J, the junction kept 12 bases outside the gene matches. CDR1 SGHNT and CDR2 YYREEE come from the germline V gene (reference sequence). This CDR3 comprises 17 residues. The chain's CDR3 is CASSPAPGTSGNYEQFF. CDR3 coding DNA: TGTGCCAGCAGCCCCGCTCCCGGGACTAGCGGGAACTATGAGCAGTTCTTC.

This chain joins TRBV6-5 and TRBJ2-1, with D tentatively TRBD2 (5 bases). Trimming removed 6 bases at V and 0 bases at J, with 12 bases between. This CDR3 region has 15 residues. Per the germline V gene, CDR1 is MNHEY and CDR2 is SVGAGI. This CDR3 is CASREDWSSYNEQFF. The CDR3 DNA is TGTGCCAGCAGAGAGGACTGGAGCTCCTACAATGAGCAGTTCTTC.

V is TRBV28 and J is TRBJ1-4; no clear D gene. The CDR3 runs 14 residues. Trimming removed 3 bases at V and 5 bases at J, with 10 bases between. Germline V gene lookup returns CDR1 MDHEN and CDR2 SYDVKM. The chain's CDR3 is CASSFGELNEKLFF. The CDR3 nucleotides are TGTGCCAGCAGTTTCGGGGAGCTAAATGAAAAACTGTTTTTT.

The chain carries TRBV7-4 and TRBJ2-7; perhaps TRBD1 as D (6 bases). Germline V lookup: CDR1 SGHVT, CDR2 SQSDAQ. This CDR3 is built from 13 residues. Trimming took 1 base from V and 7 from J, leaving 11 bases between them. The CDR3 DNA sequence: TGTGCCAGCAGCTTAGTGCTGAGGGGGGAGCAGTACTTC. Translating gives CASSLVLRGEQYF.

This chain joins TRBV23-1 and TRBJ2-3; TRBD1 might be the D (5 bases). TRBV23-1 is recorded as an ORF, its role being uncertain. CDR3 length equals 16 residues. V shed 0 bases and J shed 3 bases, with 13 bases lying between them. CDR3 amino acids: CASSQSKGALTDTQYF. Written as DNA, the CDR3 is TGCGCCAGCAGTCAATCGAAAGGGGCTCTGACAGATACGCAGTATTTT.

The J gene is TRBJ1-3, the V gene TRBV18; the D gene is possibly TRBD1 (5 bases). Germline CDR1 reads KGHSH; CDR2 reads LQKENI. The CDR3 runs to 14 residues. V lost 2 bases, J lost 4 bases, and 9 bases lay in between. CDR3 region: CASSPGQGGNTIYF. The CDR3 DNA is TGTGCCAGCTCACCAGGTCAGGGAGGAAACACCATATATTTT. Based on the CDR3 plus reference TRBV18 and TRBJ1-3, the full variable domain is NAGVMQNPRHLVRRRGQEARLRCSPMKGHSHVYWYRQLPEEGLKFMVYLQKENIIDESGMPKERFSAEFPKEGPSILRIQQVVRGDSAAYFCASSPGQGGNTIYFGEGSWLTVV.

The chain combines TRBV6-5 with TRBJ1-3; TRBD1 might be the D (6 bases). Trimming stripped 4 bases from V and 3 bases from J, with 10 bases between. Germline V gene lookup returns CDR1 MNHEY and CDR2 SVGAGI. The CDR3 has 14 amino acids. CDR3 bases: TGTGCCAGCAGTTCACAGGGAAGTGGAAACACCATATATTTT. It codes for CASSSQGSGNTIYF.

This chain connects TRBV7-8 to TRBJ2-5; a weak D match, TRBD2 (6 bases). Trimming removed 5 bases at V and 7 bases at J, with 20 bases between. Germline-derived CDR1 and CDR2 are SGHVS and FQNEAQ. The CDR3 sequence is 15 residues long. CDR3 loop: CASSPAGLAEGTQYF. The CDR3 coding sequence is TGTGCCAGCAGCCCGGCTGGGTTAGCGGAGGGGACCCAGTACTTC.

V is TRBV15 and J is TRBJ2-1; a possible D gene is TRBD1 (5 bases). The germline CDR1 and CDR2 sequences are LNHNV and YYDKDF (reference sequence). Trimming pared 0 bases from V and 3 bases from J, leaving 9 bases between. The CDR3 spans 15 residues. DNA for the CDR3: TGTGCCACCAGCAGAGACAGGGATCTCTACAATGAGCAGTTCTTC. Encoded protein: CATSRDRDLYNEQFF. Supplemented by reference TRBV15 and TRBJ2-1, the full variable domain reads DAMVIQNPRYQVTQFGKPVTLSCSQTLNHNVMYWYQQKSSQAPKLLFHYYDKDFNNEADTPDNFQSRRPNTSFCFLDIRSPGLGDTAMYLCATSRDRDLYNEQFFGPGTRLTVL.

The chain recombines TRBV6-5 with TRBJ2-1; 7 nucleotides align to TRBD1. The CDR3 spans 16 residues. Losses at the gene ends were 0 bases for V and 5 bases for J; bases not matched to a gene: 7. In germline, CDR1 is MNHEY, CDR2 SVGAGI. The CDR3 nucleotides are TGTGCCAGCAGTTACTCCTACGGGACAGCTAACAATGAGCAGTTCTTC. It specifies CASSYSYGTANNEQFF.

The V call is TRBV12-3 or TRBV12-4, the J call TRBJ2-7; tentative D call: TRBD2 (5 bases). V was cut by 2 bases and J by 3 bases, with 8 bases left in between. This CDR3 has 13 amino acids. DNA of the CDR3: TGTGCCAGCAGTTTATCGGGGATCTACGAGCAGTACTTC. Protein sequence: CASSLSGIYEQYF.

V and J are TRBV7-2 and TRBJ2-7; possible D gene TRBD2, 5 bases. The V end lost 3 bases, the J end lost 2 bases, and 11 bases lay between the germline ends. The germline CDR1 and CDR2 sequences are SGHTA and FQGNSA. CDR3 length equals 14 residues. The CDR3: CASSFSSGAYEQYF. Here the CDR3 DNA reads TGTGCCAGCAGCTTCTCAAGCGGAGCCTACGAGCAGTACTTC. Combining the CDR3 with reference TRBV7-2 and TRBJ2-7 gives the whole variable domain GAGVSQSPSNKVTEKGKDVELRCDPISGHTALYWYRQSLGQGLEFLIYFQGNSAPDKSGLPSDRFSAERTGGSVSTLTIQRTQQEDSAVYLCASSFSSGAYEQYFGPGTRLTVT.

V and J are TRBV2 and TRBJ1-1, with a possible D match to TRBD1 (6 bases). With 4 bases removed from V and 4 bases from J, the gap between germline ends came to 19 bases. The CDR3 is 16 amino acids. The V gene's germline CDR1 is SNHLY and CDR2 FYNNEI. CDR3 region: CASSAQGFSMGTEAFF. CDR3 sequence (DNA): TGTGCCAGCAGTGCACAGGGTTTTTCAATGGGCACTGAAGCTTTCTTT.

The chain employs TRBV15 and TRBJ2-1; maybe TRBD2 (5 bases). Trimming took off 0 bases at V and 6 bases at J, with 9 bases between the two ends. CDR3 length: 14 amino acids. Germline assignment: CDR1 LNHNV and CDR2 YYDKDF (reference sequence). CDR3 loop: CATSRDLAGNEQFF. CDR3 bases: TGTGCCACCAGCAGAGATCTAGCCGGCAATGAGCAGTTCTTC. The entire variable domain, with the rest obtained from reference TRBV15 and TRBJ2-1, is as follows: DAMVIQNPRYQVTQFGKPVTLSCSQTLNHNVMYWYQQKSSQAPKLLFHYYDKDFNNEADTPDNFQSRRPNTSFCFLDIRSPGLGDTAMYLCATSRDLAGNEQFFGPGTRLTVL.

The chain joins TRBV5-4 to TRBJ2-7; 9 positions match TRBD2. Trimming took 2 bases from V and 2 from J; bases not matched to a gene: 2. The CDR3 is 14 amino acids. In germline, CDR1 is SGHNT, CDR2 YYREEE (reference sequence). The chain's CDR3 is CASSFLAGPYEQYF. The CDR3 region has the DNA TGTGCCAGCAGCTTCCTAGCGGGACCCTACGAGCAGTACTTC.

The chain is built from TRBV9 and TRBJ1-6, with TRBD1 matching 9 bases. CDR1 and CDR2 from the germline V gene are SGDLS and YYNGEE. The ends lost 3 bases at V and 0 bases at J; junction bases unmatched: 10. The CDR3 has 19 amino acids. CDR3 amino acids: CASSGMTGGPSSYNSPLHF. In DNA form, the CDR3 reads TGTGCCAGCAGCGGAATGACAGGGGGGCCGAGCTCCTATAATTCACCCCTCCACTTT.